A selection of T cell receptor beta chains follows, all from one sample in a study of blood T cell repertoires in COVID-19. Method: immunoSEQ multiplex PCR; TCRdb's copy keeps in-frame clones and lacks some. The sample comprises about 250,000 clones, around 82% of which are singletons, and 3.4% rests with the top ten. The sample was PBMCs or T cells enriched from blood (not recorded which). The source of these receptors is a man in his fifties who had recovered from COVID-19. The CDR3 runs from the conserved cysteine through the conserved F or W. Fields, in order: D gene, V gene, J gene, clone size, CDR3 protein, CDR3 DNA. A D gene is named only where the DNA matches it firmly. Not every row has a clone size; where given, it reads once, few, many or a size class.

NA	TRBV6-5	TRBJ1-1	NA	CASSYRDWTEAFF	TGTGCCAGCAGTTACCGGGACTGGACTGAAGCTTTCTTT
NA	TRBV12-5	TRBJ2-2	NA	CASGSPRGPGETGELFF	TGTGCTAGTGGTTCGCCCCGTGGTCCCGGGGAAACCGGGGAGCTGTTTTTT
NA	TRBV28	TRBJ2-2	NA	CASSRGNTGELFF	TGTGCCAGCAGCAGGGGGAACACCGGGGAGCTGTTTTTT
NA	TRBV4-2	TRBJ2-6	NA	CASSQETRPGANVLTF	TGTGCCAGCAGCCAAGAAACCAGGCCAGGGGCCAACGTCCTGACTTTC
NA	TRBV7-3	TRBJ2-1	NA	CASSLPPREQFF	TGTGCCAGCAGCTTACCGCCCAGGGAGCAGTTCTTC
NA	TRBV28	TRBJ2-4	once	CASSPDGLAKNIQYF	TGTGCCAGCAGCCCCGACGGGTTAGCCAAAAACATTCAGTACTTC
TRBD1	TRBV11-2	TRBJ2-5	NA	CASSNPAGGETQYF	TGTGCCAGCAGCAACCCCGCAGGGGGCGAGACCCAGTACTTC
NA	TRBV5-5	TRBJ1-3	NA	CASSPSGVRENTIYF	TGTGCCAGCAGCCCGTCAGGGGTTAGGGAGAACACCATATATTTT
NA	TRBV28	TRBJ2-5	once	CASTRSFQETQYF	TGTGCCAGCACCCGGTCATTCCAAGAGACCCAGTACTTC
TRBD1	TRBV19	TRBJ1-2	NA	CASSNPGQGYYGYTF	TGTGCCAGTAGTAATCCGGGACAGGGATACTATGGCTACACCTTC
NA	TRBV11-3	TRBJ1-2	once	CASSLAEDGRYGYTF	TGTGCCAGCAGCTTAGCCGAGGACGGGAGGTATGGCTACACCTTC
NA	TRBV19	TRBJ1-4	NA	CASSETEGKLFF	TGTGCCAGTAGTGAAACAGAAGGAAAACTGTTTTTT
TRBD1	TRBV5-1	TRBJ2-7	NA	CASSGGTGSGNEQYF	TGCGCCAGCAGCGGCGGGACAGGGTCTGGGAACGAGCAGTACTTC
TRBD1	TRBV5-4	TRBJ2-3	NA	CASSHEGATDTQYF	TGTGCCAGCAGCCATGAGGGGGCGACAGATACGCAGTATTTT
NA	TRBV18	TRBJ1-4	NA	CASSPQGASRGEKLFF	TGTGCCAGCTCACCTCAAGGGGCCAGCAGGGGTGAAAAACTGTTTTTT
TRBD2	TRBV7-2	TRBJ2-1	NA	CASSSGAWNEQFF	TGTGCCAGCAGCAGCGGGGCTTGGAATGAGCAGTTCTTC
NA	TRBV7-2	TRBJ2-5	NA	CASSRDRAGGETQYF	TGTGCCAGCAGCAGGGACAGGGCGGGAGGAGAGACCCAGTACTTC
TRBD1	TRBV5-1	TRBJ2-7	NA	CASSGPGQTYEQYF	TGCGCCAGCAGCGGTCCGGGACAGACCTACGAGCAGTACTTC
NA	TRBV4-1	TRBJ2-2	NA	CASSQEPGFSGELFF	TGCGCCAGCAGCCAAGAACCGGGATTCTCCGGGGAGCTGTTTTTT
TRBD1	TRBV5-1	TRBJ1-3	NA	CASSLGGQTPNTIYF	TGCGCCAGCAGCTTGGGGGGACAGACCCCAAACACCATATATTTT
NA	TRBV11-3	TRBJ1-1	NA	CATTTWAEGVVTEAFF	TGTGCCACTACGACCTGGGCCGAGGGGGTGGTAACTGAAGCTTTCTTT
NA	TRBV11-2	TRBJ1-3	NA	CASSLVMASGNTIYF	TGTGCCAGCAGCTTAGTTATGGCCTCTGGAAACACCATATATTTT
NA	TRBV27	TRBJ1-5	NA	CASSDTDNQPQHF	TGTGCCAGCAGCGACACTGACAATCAGCCCCAGCATTTT
NA	TRBV18	TRBJ1-2	NA	CASSQGNGYTF	TGTGCCAGCTCACAGGGGAATGGCTACACCTTC
NA	TRBV27	TRBJ1-2	NA	CASSEYRNYGYTF	TGTGCCAGCAGTGAGTACAGAAACTATGGCTACACCTTC
NA	TRBV6-2/TRBV6-3	TRBJ2-3	NA	CASSPLAGRTDTQYF	TGTGCCAGCAGTCCCCTCGCGGGGCGCACAGATACGCAGTATTTT
NA	TRBV6-5	TRBJ1-2	NA	CASSYTGYGYTF	TGTGCCAGCAGTTACACCGGGTATGGCTACACCTTC
NA	TRBV6-4	TRBJ2-1	NA	CASSEGTRSGGAQFF	TGTGCCAGCTCCGAGGGGACGCGGTCGGGGGGCGCGCAGTTCTTC
NA	TRBV3-1/TRBV3-2	TRBJ1-1	NA	CASSQRRQREAFF	TGTGCCAGCAGCCAACGACGCCAGAGGGAAGCTTTCTTT